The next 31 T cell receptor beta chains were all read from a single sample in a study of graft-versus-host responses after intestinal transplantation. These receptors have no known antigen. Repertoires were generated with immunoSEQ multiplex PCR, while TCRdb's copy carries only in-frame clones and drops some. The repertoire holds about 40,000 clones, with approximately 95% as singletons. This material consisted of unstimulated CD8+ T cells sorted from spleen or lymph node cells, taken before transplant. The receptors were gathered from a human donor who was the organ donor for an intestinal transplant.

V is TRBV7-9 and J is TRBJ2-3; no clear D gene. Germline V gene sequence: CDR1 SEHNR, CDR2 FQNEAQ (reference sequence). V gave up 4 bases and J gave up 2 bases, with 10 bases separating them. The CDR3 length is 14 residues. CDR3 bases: TGTGCCAGCAGCTACGAACTTACCACAGATACGCAGTATTTT. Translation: CASSYELTTDTQYF. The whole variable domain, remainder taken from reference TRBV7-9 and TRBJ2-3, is DTGVSQNPRHKITKRGQNVTFRCDPISEHNRLYWYRQTLGQGPEFLTYFQNEAQLEKSRLLSDRFSAERPKGSFSTLEIQRTEQGDSAMYLCASSYELTTDTQYFGPGTRLTVL.

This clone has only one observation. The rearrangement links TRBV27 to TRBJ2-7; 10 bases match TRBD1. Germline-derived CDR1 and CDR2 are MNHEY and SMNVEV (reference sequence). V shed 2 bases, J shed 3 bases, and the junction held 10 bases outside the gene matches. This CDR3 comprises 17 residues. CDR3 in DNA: TGTGCCAGCAGTTTAACGGCAGGACAGGGGGTCCTCTACGAGCAGTACTTC. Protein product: CASSLTAGQGVLYEQYF.

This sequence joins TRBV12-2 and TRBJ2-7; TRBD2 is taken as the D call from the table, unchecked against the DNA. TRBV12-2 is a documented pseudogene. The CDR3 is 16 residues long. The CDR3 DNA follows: TGTGCAAGTCGCTTAGAACAGGGACTAGCGGGGCTTGAGCAGTACTTC. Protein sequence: CASRLEQGLAGLEQYF.

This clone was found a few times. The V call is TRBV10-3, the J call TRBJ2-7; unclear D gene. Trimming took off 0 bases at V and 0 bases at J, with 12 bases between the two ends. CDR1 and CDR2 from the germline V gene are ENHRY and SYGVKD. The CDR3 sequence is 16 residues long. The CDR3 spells CAISESIQEPSYEQYF. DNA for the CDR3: TGTGCCATCAGTGAGTCGATCCAGGAACCCTCCTACGAGCAGTACTTC.

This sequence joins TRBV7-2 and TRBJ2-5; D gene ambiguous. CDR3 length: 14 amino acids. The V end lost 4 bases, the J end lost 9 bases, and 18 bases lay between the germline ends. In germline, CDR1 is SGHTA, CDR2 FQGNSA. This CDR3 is CASSSLHRTTPQYF. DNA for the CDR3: TGTGCCAGCAGCTCTCTACACCGCACGACCCCCCAGTACTTC.

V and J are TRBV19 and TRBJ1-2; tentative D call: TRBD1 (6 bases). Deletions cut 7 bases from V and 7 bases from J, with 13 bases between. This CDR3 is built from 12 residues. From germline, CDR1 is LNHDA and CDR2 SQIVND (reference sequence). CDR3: CASNQGRGGYTF. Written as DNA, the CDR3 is TGTGCCAGTAACCAGGGGCGCGGTGGCTACACCTTC. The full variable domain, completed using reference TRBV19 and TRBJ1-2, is DGGITQSPKYLFRKEGQNVTLSCEQNLNHDAMYWYRQDPGQGLRLIYYSQIVNDFQKGDIAEGYSVSREKKESFPLTVTSAQKNPTAFYLCASNQGRGGYTFGSGTRLTVV.

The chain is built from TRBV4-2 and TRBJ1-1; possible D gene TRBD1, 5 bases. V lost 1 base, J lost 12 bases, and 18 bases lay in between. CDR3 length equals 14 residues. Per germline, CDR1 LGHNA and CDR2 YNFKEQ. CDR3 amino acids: CASSQVGREEYSFF. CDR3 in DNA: TGTGCCAGCAGCCAAGTGGGACGGGAAGAGTACTCTTTCTTT.

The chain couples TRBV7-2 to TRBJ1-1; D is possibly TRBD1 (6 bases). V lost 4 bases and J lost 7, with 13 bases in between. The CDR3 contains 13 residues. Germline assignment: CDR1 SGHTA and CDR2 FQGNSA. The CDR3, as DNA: TGTGCCAGCAGCTCGCTAACAGGGCTTGAAGCTTTCTTT. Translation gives CASSSLTGLEAFF.

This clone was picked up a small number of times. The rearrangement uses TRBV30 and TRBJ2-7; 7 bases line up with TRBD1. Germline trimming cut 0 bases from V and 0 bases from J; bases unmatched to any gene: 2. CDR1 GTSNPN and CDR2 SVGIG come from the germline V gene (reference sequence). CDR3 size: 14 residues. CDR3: CAWSVGDSSYEQYF. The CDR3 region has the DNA TGTGCCTGGAGTGTTGGGGACAGCTCCTACGAGCAGTACTTC.

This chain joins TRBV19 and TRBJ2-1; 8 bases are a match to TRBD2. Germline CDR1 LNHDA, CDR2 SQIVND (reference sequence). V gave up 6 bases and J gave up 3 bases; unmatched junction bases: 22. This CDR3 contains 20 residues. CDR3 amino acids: CASSPFSGGYPGEDYNEQFF. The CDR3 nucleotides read TGTGCCAGTAGCCCTTTTTCGGGGGGGTACCCCGGGGAAGACTACAATGAGCAGTTCTTC.

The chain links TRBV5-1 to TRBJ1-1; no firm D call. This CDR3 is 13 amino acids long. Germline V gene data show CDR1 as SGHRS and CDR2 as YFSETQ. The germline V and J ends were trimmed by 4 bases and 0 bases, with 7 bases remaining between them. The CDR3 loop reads CASSGEMNTEAFF. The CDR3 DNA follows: TGCGCCAGCAGCGGAGAGATGAACACTGAAGCTTTCTTT. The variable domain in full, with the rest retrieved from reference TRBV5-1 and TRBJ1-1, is KAGVTQTPRYLIKTRGQQVTLSCSPISGHRSVSWYQQTPGQGLQFLFEYFSETQRNKGNFPGRFSGRQFSNSRSEMNVSTLELGDSALYLCASSGEMNTEAFFGQGTRLTVV.

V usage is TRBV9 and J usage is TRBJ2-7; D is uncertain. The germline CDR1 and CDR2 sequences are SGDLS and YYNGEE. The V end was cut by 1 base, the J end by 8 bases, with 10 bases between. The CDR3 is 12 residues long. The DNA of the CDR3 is TGTGCCAGCAGCGTAACCGGAGAGCAGCAGTACTTC. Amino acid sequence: CASSVTGEQQYF.

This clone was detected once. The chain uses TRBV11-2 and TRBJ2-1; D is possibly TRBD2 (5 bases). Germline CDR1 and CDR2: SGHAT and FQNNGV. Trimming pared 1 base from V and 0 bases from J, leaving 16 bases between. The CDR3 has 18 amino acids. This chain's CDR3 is CASSLGVASWGSYNEQFF. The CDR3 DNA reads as TGTGCCAGCAGCTTAGGAGTGGCTAGCTGGGGCTCCTACAATGAGCAGTTCTTC. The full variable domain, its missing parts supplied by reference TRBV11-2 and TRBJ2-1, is EAGVAQSPRYKIIEKRQSVAFWCNPISGHATLYWYQQILGQGPKLLIQFQNNGVVDDSQLPKDRFSAERLKGVDSTLKIQPAKLEDSAVYLCASSLGVASWGSYNEQFFGPGTRLTVL.

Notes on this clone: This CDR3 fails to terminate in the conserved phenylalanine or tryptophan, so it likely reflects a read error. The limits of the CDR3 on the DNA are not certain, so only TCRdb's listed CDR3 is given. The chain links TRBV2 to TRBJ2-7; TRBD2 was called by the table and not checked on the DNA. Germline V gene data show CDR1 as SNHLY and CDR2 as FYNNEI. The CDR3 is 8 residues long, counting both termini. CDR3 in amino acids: CASWRGSL.

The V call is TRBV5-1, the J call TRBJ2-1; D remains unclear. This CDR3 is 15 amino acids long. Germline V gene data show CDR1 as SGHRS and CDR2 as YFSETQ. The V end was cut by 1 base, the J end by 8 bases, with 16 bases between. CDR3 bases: TGCGCCAGCAGCTTGATGGAATTTGGGCCCGATGAGCAGTTCTTC. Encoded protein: CASSLMEFGPDEQFF.

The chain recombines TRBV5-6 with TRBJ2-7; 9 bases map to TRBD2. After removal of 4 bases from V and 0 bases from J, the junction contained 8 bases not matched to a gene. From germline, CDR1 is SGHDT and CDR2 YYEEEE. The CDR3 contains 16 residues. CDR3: CASSPLAGGNSYEQYF. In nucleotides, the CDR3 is TGTGCCAGCAGCCCCCTCGCGGGGGGGAACTCCTACGAGCAGTACTTC.

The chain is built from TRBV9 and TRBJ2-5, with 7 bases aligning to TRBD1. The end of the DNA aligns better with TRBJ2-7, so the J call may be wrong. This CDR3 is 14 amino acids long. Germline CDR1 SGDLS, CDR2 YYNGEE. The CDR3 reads CASSVAIQGDEQYF. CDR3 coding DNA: TGTGCCAGCAGCGTAGCGATCCAGGGGGACGAGCAGTACTTC.

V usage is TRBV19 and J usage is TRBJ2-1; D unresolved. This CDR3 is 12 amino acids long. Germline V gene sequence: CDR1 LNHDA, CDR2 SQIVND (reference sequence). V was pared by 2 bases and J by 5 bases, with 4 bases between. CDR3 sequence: CASSIQNNEQFF. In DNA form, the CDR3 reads TGTGCCAGTAGTATACAAAACAATGAGCAGTTCTTC. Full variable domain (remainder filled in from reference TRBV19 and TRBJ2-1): DGGITQSPKYLFRKEGQNVTLSCEQNLNHDAMYWYRQDPGQGLRLIYYSQIVNDFQKGDIAEGYSVSREKKESFPLTVTSAQKNPTAFYLCASSIQNNEQFFGPGTRLTVL.

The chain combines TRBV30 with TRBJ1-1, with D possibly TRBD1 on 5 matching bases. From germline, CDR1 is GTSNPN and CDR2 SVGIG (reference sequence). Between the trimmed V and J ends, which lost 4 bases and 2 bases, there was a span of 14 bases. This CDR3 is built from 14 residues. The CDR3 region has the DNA TGTGCCTGGACCTTAACTACAGGTAACACTGAAGCTTTCTTT. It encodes CAWTLTTGNTEAFF.

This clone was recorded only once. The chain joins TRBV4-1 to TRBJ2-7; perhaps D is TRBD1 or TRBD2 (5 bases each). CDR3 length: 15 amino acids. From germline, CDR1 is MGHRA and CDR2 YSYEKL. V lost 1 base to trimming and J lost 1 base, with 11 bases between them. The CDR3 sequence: CASSQGDQASYEQYF. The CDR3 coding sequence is TGCGCCAGCAGCCAAGGGGACCAAGCTTCCTACGAGCAGTACTTC.

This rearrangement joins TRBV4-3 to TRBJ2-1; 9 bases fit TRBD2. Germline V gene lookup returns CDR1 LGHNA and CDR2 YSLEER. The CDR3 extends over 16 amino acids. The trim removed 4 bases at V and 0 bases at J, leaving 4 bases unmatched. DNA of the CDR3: TGCGCCAGCAGCCTCCTTAGCGGGGGCTCCTACAATGAGCAGTTCTTC. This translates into CASSLLSGGSYNEQFF.

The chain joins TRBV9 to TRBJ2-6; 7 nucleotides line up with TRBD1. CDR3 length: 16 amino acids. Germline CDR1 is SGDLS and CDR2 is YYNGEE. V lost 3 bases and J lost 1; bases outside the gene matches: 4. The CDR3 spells CASSARTGSGANVLTF. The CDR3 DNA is TGTGCCAGCAGCGCCAGGACAGGTTCTGGGGCCAACGTCCTGACTTTC.

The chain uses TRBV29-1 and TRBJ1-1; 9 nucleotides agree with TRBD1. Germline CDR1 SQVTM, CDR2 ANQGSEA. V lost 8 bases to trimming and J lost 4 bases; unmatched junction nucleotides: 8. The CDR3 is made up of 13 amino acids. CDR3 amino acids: CSSTGGQGTEAFF. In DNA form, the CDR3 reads TGCAGCTCGACAGGGGGTCAGGGCACTGAAGCTTTCTTT. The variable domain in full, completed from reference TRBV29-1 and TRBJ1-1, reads SAVISQKPSRDICQRGTSLTIQCQVDSQVTMMFWYRQQPGQSLTLIATANQGSEATYESGFVIDKFPISRPNLTFSTLTVSNMSPEDSSIYLCSSTGGQGTEAFFGQGTRLTVV.

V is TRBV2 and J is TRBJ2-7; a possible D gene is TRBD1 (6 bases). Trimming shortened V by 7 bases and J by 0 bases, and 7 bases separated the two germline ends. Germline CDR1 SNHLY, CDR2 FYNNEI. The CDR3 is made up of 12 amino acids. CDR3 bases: TGTGCCAGCATGGGACACTCCTACGAGCAGTACTTC. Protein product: CASMGHSYEQYF.

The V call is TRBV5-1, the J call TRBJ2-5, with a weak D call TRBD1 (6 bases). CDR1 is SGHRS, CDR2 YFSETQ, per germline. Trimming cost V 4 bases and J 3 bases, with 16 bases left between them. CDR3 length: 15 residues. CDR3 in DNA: TGCGCCAGCAGCGGATCACAGGGAAGGAAAGAGACCCAGTACTTC. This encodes CASSGSQGRKETQYF.

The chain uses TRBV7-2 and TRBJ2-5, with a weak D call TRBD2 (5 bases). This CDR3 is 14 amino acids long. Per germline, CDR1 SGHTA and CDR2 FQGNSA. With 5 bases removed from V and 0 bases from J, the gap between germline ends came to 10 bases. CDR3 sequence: CASSPGLYQETQYF. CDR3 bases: TGTGCCAGCAGCCCTGGACTGTACCAAGAGACCCAGTACTTC.

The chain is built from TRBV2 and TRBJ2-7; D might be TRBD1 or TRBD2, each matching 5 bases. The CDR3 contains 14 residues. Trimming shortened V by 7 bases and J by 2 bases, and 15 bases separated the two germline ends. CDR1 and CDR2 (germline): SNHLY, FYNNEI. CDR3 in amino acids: CASNSLLGAYEQYF. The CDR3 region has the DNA TGTGCCAGCAACTCGTTACTAGGGGCCTACGAGCAGTACTTC.

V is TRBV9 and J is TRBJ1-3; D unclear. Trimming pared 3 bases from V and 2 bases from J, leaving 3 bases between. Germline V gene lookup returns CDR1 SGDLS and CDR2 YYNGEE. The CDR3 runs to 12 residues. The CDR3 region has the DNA TGTGCCAGCAGCGGGGCTGGAAACACCATATATTTT. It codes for CASSGAGNTIYF.

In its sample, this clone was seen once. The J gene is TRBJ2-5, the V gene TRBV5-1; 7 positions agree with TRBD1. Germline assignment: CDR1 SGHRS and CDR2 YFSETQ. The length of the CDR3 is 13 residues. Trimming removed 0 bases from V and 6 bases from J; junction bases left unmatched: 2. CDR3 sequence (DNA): TGCGCCAGCAGCTTGGGACAGGGAAAGACCCAGTACTTC. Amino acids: CASSLGQGKTQYF.

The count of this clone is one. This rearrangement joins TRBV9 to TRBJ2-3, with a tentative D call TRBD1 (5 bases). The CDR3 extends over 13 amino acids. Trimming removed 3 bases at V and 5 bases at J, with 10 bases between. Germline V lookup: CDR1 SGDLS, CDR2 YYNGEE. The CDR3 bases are TGTGCCAGCAGCGCTTTAGGGGTAGATACGCAGTATTTT. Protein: CASSALGVDTQYF.

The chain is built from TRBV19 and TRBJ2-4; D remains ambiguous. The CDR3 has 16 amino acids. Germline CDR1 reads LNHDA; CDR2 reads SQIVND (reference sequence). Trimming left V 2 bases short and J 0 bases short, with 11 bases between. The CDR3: CASSIWAPLAKNIQYF. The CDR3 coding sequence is TGTGCCAGTAGTATATGGGCCCCGTTAGCCAAAAACATTCAGTACTTC.